Following are 30 T cell receptor beta chains from one sample sequenced in a study of shared T cell receptors in the human thymus. The method was immunoSEQ multiplex PCR; TCRdb's version includes in-frame clones alone and lacks a portion of them. The sample has 550,000 to 800,000 clones, approximately 83% seen once. Separately, the same data were catalogued under a study of human thymus T cells.

The sequencing input was thymocytes. Receptors originate from a girl under two years old with a congenital heart defect.

The V and J genes are TRBV2 and TRBJ1-1; 9 nucleotides line up with TRBD1. This CDR3 has 14 residues. The germline CDR1 and CDR2 sequences are SNHLY and FYNNEI. The V segment lost 5 bases and the J segment 4 bases; nucleotides outside the gene matches: 5. CDR3 nucleotide sequence: TGTGCCAGCAGTACAGGGGGCGAGGGCACTGAAGCTTTCTTT. Its translation: CASSTGGEGTEAFF. Full variable domain (rest looked up from reference TRBV2 and TRBJ1-1): EPEVTQTPSHQVTQMGQEVILRCVPISNHLYFYWYRQILGQKVEFLVSFYNNEISEKSEIFDDQFSVERPDGSNFTLKIRSTKLEDSAMYFCASSTGGEGTEAFFGQGTRLTVV.

This clone has a single count. The rearrangement uses TRBV23-1 and TRBJ2-4; TRBD1 agrees at 12 bases. TRBV23-1 is an ORF; its function is uncertain. The CDR3 is 17 residues long. V was clipped by 3 bases and J by 5 bases; unmatched bases: 8. The CDR3 coding sequence is TGCGCCAGCAGTCATTCCCGGGACAGGGGGCGGGAAAACATTCAGTACTTC. Protein: CASSHSRDRGRENIQYF.

Comments on this clone: One end of the junction is discordant with germline, which a read error may explain. The rearrangement links TRBV2 to TRBJ1-2, with 7 bases lining up with TRBD1. Germline V gives CDR1 SNHLY, CDR2 FYNNEI. This CDR3 spans 8 amino acids. In DNA, the CDR3 is TGTGCCAGGATTGGGACAGTCTTC. Protein product: CARIGTVF.

In this sample, this clone turned up once. The chain links TRBV9 to TRBJ2-3; TRBD2 matches at 8 bases. Losses at the gene ends were 5 bases for V and 6 bases for J; bases not matched to a gene: 14. The CDR3 loop spans 16 amino acids. Germline CDR1 is SGDLS and CDR2 is YYNGEE. CDR3 nucleotides: TGTGCCAGCAGTGACGCGGGGGGACCCAAATTGGATACGCAGTATTTT. It yields the protein CASSDAGGPKLDTQYF. The variable domain in full, with the rest retrieved from reference TRBV9 and TRBJ2-3, is DSGVTQTPKHLITATGQRVTLRCSPRSGDLSVYWYQQSLDQGLQFLIQYYNGEERAKGNILERFSAQQFPDLHSELNLSSLELGDSALYFCASSDAGGPKLDTQYFGPGTRLTVL.

CDR3 protein: CASSLERADTIYF. CDR3 coding DNA: TGTGCCAGCAGCTTAGAGCGGGCTGACACCATATATTTT. This chain connects TRBV7-2 to TRBJ1-3, with D unclear. Germline-derived CDR1 and CDR2 are SGHTA and FQGNSA. The CDR3 contains 13 residues. Trimming took 1 base from V and 8 from J, leaving 9 bases between them.

This chain joins TRBV5-1 and TRBJ2-1, with 12 bases fitting TRBD1. V shed 4 bases and J 8 bases; nucleotides not matched to a gene: 7. CDR1 is SGHRS, CDR2 YFSETQ, per germline. The CDR3 covers 15 residues. CDR3 protein: CASSAGTGGFDEQFF. Here the CDR3 DNA reads TGCGCCAGCAGCGCCGGGACAGGGGGCTTCGATGAGCAGTTCTTC.

This chain connects TRBV9 to TRBJ1-6, with 8 nucleotides matching TRBD1. V trimming: 0 bases; J trimming: 7 bases; junction bases outside the gene matches: 9. CDR1 SGDLS and CDR2 YYNGEE come from the germline V gene. CDR3 length: 17 residues. The CDR3 spells CASSVERDRNSNSPLHF. CDR3 nucleotides: TGTGCCAGCAGCGTAGAGAGGGACAGGAACTCCAATTCACCCCTCCACTTT.

V gene TRBV10-3 combines with J gene TRBJ2-5; 9 nucleotides match TRBD1. The DNA end favors TRBJ2-7, so the J call may be wrong. The CDR3 loop spans 14 amino acids. The germline gives CDR1 ENHRY, CDR2 SYGVKD. CDR3 DNA sequence: TGTGCCGCCAGGGGCGACAGGGGGAACTACGAGCAGTACTTC. Its protein is CAARGDRGNYEQYF.

The rearrangement uses TRBV27 and TRBJ1-1; D is perhaps TRBD1 (6 bases). Germline CDR1 is MNHEY and CDR2 is SMNVEV (reference sequence). CDR3 length: 17 amino acids. The V and J ends lost 4 bases and 1 base respectively, with 19 bases between them. This chain's CDR3 is CASSYREGGSENTEAFF. CDR3 sequence (DNA): TGTGCCAGCAGTTATCGGGAGGGGGGTTCGGAGAACACTGAAGCTTTCTTT.

This chain connects TRBV27 to TRBJ2-7; 8 bases fit TRBD1. Germline CDR1 is MNHEY and CDR2 is SMNVEV (reference sequence). J was trimmed by 3 bases and V by 5 bases; bases with no gene match: 9. CDR3 length: 15 amino acids. CDR3 nucleotide sequence: TGTGCCAGCAGTCCACCGGGACAGGCGTTCTACGAGCAGTACTTC. It codes for CASSPPGQAFYEQYF.

The sample holds a few counts of this clone. The chain carries TRBV6-6 and TRBJ1-3; no clear D. The CDR3 runs to 12 residues. Germline V CDR1 and CDR2: MNHNY, SVGAGI (reference sequence). V was clipped by 6 bases and J by 4 bases, with 7 bases between them. The CDR3 sequence: CASRSAGNTIYF. The CDR3 nucleotides are TGTGCCAGCAGGTCCGCGGGAAACACCATATATTTT.

This clone was seen more than once but under ten times. V usage is TRBV28 and J usage is TRBJ1-2, with 7 bases that match TRBD1. In germline, CDR1 is MDHEN, CDR2 SYDVKM. The CDR3 spans 16 residues. V dropped 8 bases and J dropped 3; count of bases not matched to a gene: 15. The CDR3 protein is CASEGGQGVIDYGYTF. CDR3 coding DNA: TGTGCCAGCGAGGGGGGTCAGGGGGTGATAGACTATGGCTACACCTTC.

V usage is TRBV9 and J usage is TRBJ1-3; D is perhaps TRBD1 (5 bases). Trimming shortened V by 6 bases and J by 0 bases, and 13 bases separated the two germline ends. This CDR3 spans 15 amino acids. Germline V gene lookup returns CDR1 SGDLS and CDR2 YYNGEE. The CDR3 region is CASTTGTSSGNTIYF. The CDR3 DNA reads as TGTGCCAGCACCACAGGAACCAGCTCTGGAAACACCATATATTTT.

This rearrangement joins TRBV10-3 to TRBJ2-1, with D perhaps matching TRBD2 (6 bases). CDR3 length: 16 residues. Trimming cost V 4 bases and J 7 bases, with 20 bases left between them. CDR1 ENHRY and CDR2 SYGVKD come from the germline V gene. CDR3 DNA sequence: TGTGCCATCAGTGGCCTCGGGAGCAAAGTCCCGAATGAGCAGTTCTTC. Amino acids: CAISGLGSKVPNEQFF.

The chain links TRBV19 to TRBJ1-6, with D possibly being TRBD1 (6 bases). This CDR3 spans 13 amino acids. Germline-derived CDR1 and CDR2 are LNHDA and SQIVND (reference sequence). The V and J ends lost 3 bases and 13 bases respectively, with 13 bases between them. The CDR3 DNA is TGTGCCAGTAGTATTGGCAGGGGTCGCCCCCTCCACTTT. Its protein is CASSIGRGRPLHF.

The rearrangement uses TRBV6-5 and TRBJ1-3; no definite D call. Between the trimmed V and J ends, which lost 10 bases and 0 bases, there was a span of 16 bases. The CDR3 loop spans 15 amino acids. Germline CDR1 reads MNHEY; CDR2 reads SVGAGI. The DNA for the CDR3 is TGTGCCACCTCGACTGCTCCTAACTCTGGAAACACCATATATTTT. Translated: CATSTAPNSGNTIYF.

The chain has TRBV27 and TRBJ2-3, with 9 bases lining up with TRBD1. This CDR3 region has 17 residues. Unmatched junction bases numbered 8, after V lost 2 bases and J lost 2 bases. Germline CDR1 and CDR2: MNHEY and SMNVEV (reference sequence). CDR3 coding DNA: TGTGCCAGCAGTTTACCCGGGAGGACAGGGGCCACAGATACGCAGTATTTT. Encoded protein: CASSLPGRTGATDTQYF.

The chain has TRBV6-1 and TRBJ1-2; 9 bases are shared with TRBD1. The V gene end was trimmed by 4 bases and the J gene end by 3 bases; junction bases not matched to a gene: 6. CDR1 and CDR2 (germline): MNHNS, SASEGT. CDR3 length: 15 residues. CDR3 sequence reads: CASSARDRDYYGYTF. DNA for the CDR3: TGTGCCAGCAGTGCCCGGGACAGGGATTACTATGGCTACACCTTC.

The rearrangement links TRBV10-3 to TRBJ1-1; TRBD1 aligns across 8 bases. CDR3 length: 14 residues. In germline, CDR1 is ENHRY, CDR2 SYGVKD. V shed 3 bases and J 1 base; nucleotides not matched to a gene: 1. The CDR3 region is CAISDGTGNTEAFF. The CDR3 DNA follows: TGTGCCATCAGTGACGGGACAGGGAACACTGAAGCTTTCTTT.

The genes are TRBV15 and TRBJ1-1, with 7 bases aligning to TRBD1. The CDR3 totals 20 residues. Losses at the gene ends were 0 bases for V and 0 bases for J; bases not matched to a gene: 16. Per the germline V gene, CDR1 is LNHNV and CDR2 is YYDKDF (reference sequence). In DNA, the CDR3 is TGTGCCACCAGCAGAGAGTTTGTCCCCCAGACAGGGAACATGAACACTGAAGCTTTCTTT. This translates into CATSREFVPQTGNMNTEAFF. Based on the CDR3 plus reference TRBV15 and TRBJ1-1, the full variable domain is DAMVIQNPRYQVTQFGKPVTLSCSQTLNHNVMYWYQQKSSQAPKLLFHYYDKDFNNEADTPDNFQSRRPNTSFCFLDIRSPGLGDTAMYLCATSREFVPQTGNMNTEAFFGQGTRLTVV.

This rearrangement joins TRBV7-6 to TRBJ1-2; 9 bases are a match to TRBD1. This CDR3 contains 13 residues. V shed 8 bases and J 7 bases; nucleotides not matched to a gene: 8. Germline CDR1 SGHVS, CDR2 FNYEAQ. CDR3: CASGETGGGGYTF. The CDR3 DNA sequence: TGTGCCAGCGGGGAGACAGGGGGGGGTGGCTACACCTTC.

The V call is TRBV5-1, the J call TRBJ2-1, with 9 positions matching TRBD1. The CDR3 contains 16 residues. Per the germline V gene, CDR1 is SGHRS and CDR2 is YFSETQ. The ends lost 2 bases at V and 9 bases at J; junction bases unmatched: 12. The CDR3 coding sequence is TGCGCCAGCAGCTTTACGGTCCGGGGACAGGGAGGTGAGCAGTTCTTC. Translation: CASSFTVRGQGGEQFF.

This chain uses TRBV4-1 with TRBJ2-1, with D perhaps matching TRBD2 (6 bases). The CDR3 length is 15 residues. The V end was cut by 5 bases, the J end by 4 bases, with 15 bases between. The germline gives CDR1 MGHRA, CDR2 YSYEKL. The CDR3 bases are TGCGCCAGCAGCTCACCCGGGACTCCGTACAATGAGCAGTTCTTC. This translates into CASSSPGTPYNEQFF.

The chain is built from TRBV29-1 and TRBJ1-1, with unresolved D. CDR1 and CDR2 from the germline V gene are SQVTM and ANQGSEA. The CDR3 extends over 15 amino acids. Trimming pared 1 base from V and 2 bases from J, leaving 14 bases between. CDR3 protein: CSVEGQGVRNTEAFF. CDR3 bases: TGCAGCGTTGAAGGACAAGGCGTTAGAAACACTGAAGCTTTCTTT.

On this clone itself: Given the absence of the conserved phenylalanine or tryptophan at the CDR3 end, a read error is likely. The DNA is omitted, as the CDR3 cannot be located on it reliably, and the CDR3 follows TCRdb's listing. The genes are TRBV7-2 and TRBJ1-2. A total of 11 residues make up the CDR3, ends included. Germline V CDR1 and CDR2: SGHTA, FQGNSA. CDR3 sequence reads: CASSSLGGDPL.

The V gene is TRBV2, the J gene TRBJ2-7, with D possibly matching TRBD2 (5 bases). CDR3 length: 15 amino acids. V lost 3 bases, J lost 1 base, and 13 bases lay in between. In germline, CDR1 is SNHLY, CDR2 FYNNEI. CDR3 amino acids: CASSDTRRLSYEQYF. For the CDR3, the DNA is TGTGCCAGCAGTGATACCAGGAGACTATCCTACGAGCAGTACTTC.

The CDR3 DNA sequence: TGCGCCAGCAGCTTTACCAGCGGGGGGGCTGGATACAATGAGCAGTTCTTC. It encodes CASSFTSGGAGYNEQFF. V and J are TRBV5-1 and TRBJ2-1; 10 positions agree with TRBD2. Germline trimming cut 2 bases from V and 4 bases from J; bases unmatched to any gene: 9. Germline V lookup: CDR1 SGHRS, CDR2 YFSETQ. The CDR3 loop spans 17 amino acids. Full variable domain (remainder filled in from reference TRBV5-1 and TRBJ2-1): KAGVTQTPRYLIKTRGQQVTLSCSPISGHRSVSWYQQTPGQGLQFLFEYFSETQRNKGNFPGRFSGRQFSNSRSEMNVSTLELGDSALYLCASSFTSGGAGYNEQFFGPGTRLTVL.

V usage is TRBV6-1 and J usage is TRBJ2-5, with D tentatively TRBD1 (5 bases). This CDR3 has 17 amino acids. CDR1 and CDR2 from the germline V gene are MNHNS and SASEGT. V dropped 0 bases and J dropped 7 bases, with 21 bases sitting between them. In DNA, the CDR3 is TGTGCCAGCAGTGAAGCTACCCCGGGTCAGGGATTCGGGACCCAGTACTTC. It specifies CASSEATPGQGFGTQYF.

Concerning this clone: Mismatch with germline at one junction end may stem from a read error. This same CDR3 is encoded by further DNA sequences in the sample. V is TRBV15 and J is TRBJ2-1; 10 bases match TRBD1. The CDR3 covers 13 residues. Germline V CDR1 and CDR2: LNHNV, YYDKDF (reference sequence). The CDR3 sequence is CATRDRGYNEQFF. The CDR3 region has the DNA TGTGCCACCCGGGACAGGGGTTACAACGAGCAGTTCTTC.

This clone was recorded only once. This sequence joins TRBV5-1 and TRBJ1-1; TRBD1 matches 8 bases. The V gene end was trimmed by 3 bases and the J gene end by 2 bases; junction bases not matched to a gene: 3. Germline V gives CDR1 SGHRS, CDR2 YFSETQ. CDR3 length equals 14 residues. CDR3 in amino acids: CASSYGQGNTEAFF. CDR3 bases: TGCGCCAGCAGCTACGGACAGGGAAACACTGAAGCTTTCTTT.